Listed below are T cell receptor beta chains from one sample, sequenced in a study of CD8 T cells in Susac syndrome. TCRdb redid the calling of the immunoSEQ multiplex PCR reads with MiXCR, one entry per CDR3 protein. The sample includes about 160,000 distinct CDR3 sequences, roughly 94% of them seen just once. The source material was CD4+ T cells from PBMCs. These receptors were taken from a human donor with multiple sclerosis. Both conserved end residues are part of each CDR3. Each record gives: V gene, J gene, D gene, clone size, CDR3 DNA, CDR3 protein. A D gene is named only where the DNA matches it firmly. Size is omitted from some rows. Given values are once, few, many or a class for expanded clones.

TRBV5-1,TRBJ1-1,-,-,TGCGCCAGCAGCATCGGAAGCACTGAAGCTTTCTTT,CASSIGSTEAFF
TRBV2,TRBJ1-6,-,-,TGTGCCAGCACTAGCTCCTATAATTCACCCCTCCACTTT,CASTSSYNSPLHF
TRBV7-9,TRBJ1-1,TRBD1,few,TGTGCCAGCAGCCACTCCGGTGGGGCAGGGGGCCGGACTGAAGCTTTTTTT,CASSHSGGAGGRTEAFF
TRBV2,TRBJ2-1,-,-,TGTGCCAGCAGTGAAACCGACCCCGTCCGTCAGTTCTTC,CASSETDPVRQFF
TRBV7-2,TRBJ1-2,TRBD1,-,TGTGCCAGCAGCTTCGCGCCGCAATGGACAGGGGATGGCTACACCTTC,CASSFAPQWTGDGYTF
TRBV20-1,TRBJ2-5,TRBD2,once,TGCAGTGCTAGATCCGCGGGAGCGATGGAGACCCAGTACTTC,CSARSAGAMETQYF
TRBV20-1,TRBJ1-1,-,-,TGCAGTGCGCCGGGACCCGAAAACACTGAAGCTTTCTTT,CSAPGPENTEAFF
TRBV29-1,TRBJ1-4,TRBD1,-,TGCAGCGTTGGAGCGGACAGGGGGGAAAAACTGTTTTTT,CSVGADRGEKLFF
TRBV7-2,TRBJ1-1,-,-,TGTGCCAGCAGCTTAGGTGTGGGGTTGTACACTGAAGCTTTCTTT,CASSLGVGLYTEAFF
TRBV18,TRBJ1-1,-,-,TGTGCCAGCTCACCAAGAGCGCAGGCCGATGAAGCTTTCTTT,CASSPRAQADEAFF
TRBV7-9,TRBJ1-3,-,-,TGTGCCAGCAGCCTATCGGCCGGGGCGGTAGGTGGAAACACCATATATTTT,CASSLSAGAVGGNTIYF